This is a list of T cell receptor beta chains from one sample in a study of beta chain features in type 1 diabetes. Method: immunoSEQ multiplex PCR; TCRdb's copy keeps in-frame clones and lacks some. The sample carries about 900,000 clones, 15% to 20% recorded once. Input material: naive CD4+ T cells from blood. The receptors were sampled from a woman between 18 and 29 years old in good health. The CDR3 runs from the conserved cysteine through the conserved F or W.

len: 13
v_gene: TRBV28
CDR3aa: CASSWASAYEQYF

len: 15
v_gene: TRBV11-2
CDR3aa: CATKGGTSGTYEQYF

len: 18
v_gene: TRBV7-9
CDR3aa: CASSLFFGTGRTQETQYF

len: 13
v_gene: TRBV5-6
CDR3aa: CASSLDRTYGYTF

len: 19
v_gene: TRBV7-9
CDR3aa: CASSRLRVAEGLAKNIQYF

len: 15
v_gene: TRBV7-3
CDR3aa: CASSLVGGSNNEQFF

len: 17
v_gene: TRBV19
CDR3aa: CASGTYAAWSVEEKLFF

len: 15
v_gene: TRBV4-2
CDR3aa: CASSQGWGSEYEQYF

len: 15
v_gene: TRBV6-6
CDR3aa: CASKKSGGRTYEQYF

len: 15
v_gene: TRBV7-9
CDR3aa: CASSPLRDQNTEAFF

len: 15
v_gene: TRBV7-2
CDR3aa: CASSLGGTTQETQYF

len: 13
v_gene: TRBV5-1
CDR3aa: CASSLGRSYEQYF

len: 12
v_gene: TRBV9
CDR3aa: CASSATWGTQYF

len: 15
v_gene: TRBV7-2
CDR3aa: CASSRTGTPSYEQYF

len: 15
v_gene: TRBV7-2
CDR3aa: CASSHAPRDNQPQHF

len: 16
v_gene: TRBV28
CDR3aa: CASSFASSGSFNIQYF

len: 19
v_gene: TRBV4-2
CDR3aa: CASSQDKQGYGRLGETQYF

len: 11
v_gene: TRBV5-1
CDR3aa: CASSRQETQYF

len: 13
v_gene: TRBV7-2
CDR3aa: CASSLERNYEQYF

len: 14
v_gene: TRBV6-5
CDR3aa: CASAGPSGANVLTF

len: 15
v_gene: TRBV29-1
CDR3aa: CSVVQGRTNTGELFF

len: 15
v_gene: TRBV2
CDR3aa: CASSEHVRTAYGYTF

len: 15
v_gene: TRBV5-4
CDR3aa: CASSAPGQKNNEQFF

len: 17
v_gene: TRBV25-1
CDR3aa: CASSLISGTSGRDEQFF

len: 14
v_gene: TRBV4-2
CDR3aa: CASSQTTGWNEQFF

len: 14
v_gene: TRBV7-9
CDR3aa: CASSLGLDFPIQYF

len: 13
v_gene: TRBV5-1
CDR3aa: CASSADSYNEQFF

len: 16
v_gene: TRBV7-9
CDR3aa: CASSSLTGGGTDTQYF

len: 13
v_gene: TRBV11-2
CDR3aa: CASSFLGQGRLFF

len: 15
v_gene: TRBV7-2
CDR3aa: CASSLTSGSPGELFF

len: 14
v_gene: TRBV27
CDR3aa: CASRTRGPNQPQHF

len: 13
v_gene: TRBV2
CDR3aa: CASGRDFNSPLHF

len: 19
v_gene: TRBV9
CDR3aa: CASSVGLAGRGPSTDTQYF

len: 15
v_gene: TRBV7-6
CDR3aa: CASSLADRVGYGYTF

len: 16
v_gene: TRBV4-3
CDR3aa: CASSQGLAGGPDEQFF

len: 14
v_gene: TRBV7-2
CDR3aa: CASSIAGHTDTQYF

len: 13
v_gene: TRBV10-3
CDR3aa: CAISAPTPYEQYF

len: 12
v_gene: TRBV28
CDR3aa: CASTRGSEKLFF

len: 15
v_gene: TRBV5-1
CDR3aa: CASSLIGGSGTEAFF

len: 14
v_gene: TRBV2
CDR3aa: CASSETRRNTEAFF

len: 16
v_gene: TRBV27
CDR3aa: CASSLDPPALTYEQYF

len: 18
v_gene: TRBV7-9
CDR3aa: CASSLQWGTSGSRNEQFF

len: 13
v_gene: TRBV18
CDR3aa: CASSPQTSYEQYF

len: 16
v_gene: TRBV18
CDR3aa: CASSPGLARVTDTQYF

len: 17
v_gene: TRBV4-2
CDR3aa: CASSQGATSGEAYEQYF

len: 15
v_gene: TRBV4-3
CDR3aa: CASSQDPGSNYGYTF

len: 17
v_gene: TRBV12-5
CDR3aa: CASGFWREGPSTDTQYF

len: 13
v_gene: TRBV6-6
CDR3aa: CASSYRLAGEQFF

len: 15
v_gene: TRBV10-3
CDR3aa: CAISGARGDNEKLFF